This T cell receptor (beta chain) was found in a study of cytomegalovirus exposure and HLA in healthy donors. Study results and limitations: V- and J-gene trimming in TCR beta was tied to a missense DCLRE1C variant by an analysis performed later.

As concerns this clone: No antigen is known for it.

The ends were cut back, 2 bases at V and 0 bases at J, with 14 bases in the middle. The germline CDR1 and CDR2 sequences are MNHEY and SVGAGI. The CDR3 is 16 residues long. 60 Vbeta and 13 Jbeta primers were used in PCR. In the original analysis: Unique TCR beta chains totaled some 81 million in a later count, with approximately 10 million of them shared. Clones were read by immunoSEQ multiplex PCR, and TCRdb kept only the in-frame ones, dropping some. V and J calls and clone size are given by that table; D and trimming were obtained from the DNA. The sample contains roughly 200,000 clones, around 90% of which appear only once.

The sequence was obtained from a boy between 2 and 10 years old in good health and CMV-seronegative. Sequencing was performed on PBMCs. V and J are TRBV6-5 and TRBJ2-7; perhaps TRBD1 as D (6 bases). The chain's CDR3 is CASSYGAGVSSYEQYF. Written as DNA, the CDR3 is TGTGCCAGCAGTTACGGGGCAGGGGTAAGCTCCTACGAGCAGTACTTC.